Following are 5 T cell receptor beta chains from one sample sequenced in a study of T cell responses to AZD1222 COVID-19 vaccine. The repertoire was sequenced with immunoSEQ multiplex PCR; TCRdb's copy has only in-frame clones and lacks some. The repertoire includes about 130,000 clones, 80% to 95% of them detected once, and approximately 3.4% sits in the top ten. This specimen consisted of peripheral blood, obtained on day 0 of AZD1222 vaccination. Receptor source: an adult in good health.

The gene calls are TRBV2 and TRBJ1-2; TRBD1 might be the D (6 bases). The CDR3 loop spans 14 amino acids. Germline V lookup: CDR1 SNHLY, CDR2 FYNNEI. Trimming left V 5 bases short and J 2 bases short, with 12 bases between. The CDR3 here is CASSTLDRNYGYTF. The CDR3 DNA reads TGTGCCAGCAGTACACTGGACAGAAACTATGGCTACACCTTC.

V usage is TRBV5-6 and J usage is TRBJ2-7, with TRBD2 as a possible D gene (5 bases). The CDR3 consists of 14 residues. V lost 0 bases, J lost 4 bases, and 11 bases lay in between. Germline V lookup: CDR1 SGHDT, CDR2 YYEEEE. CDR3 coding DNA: TGTGCCAGCAGCTTGGTCGGGGATCGGTACGAGCAGTACTTC. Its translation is CASSLVGDRYEQYF.

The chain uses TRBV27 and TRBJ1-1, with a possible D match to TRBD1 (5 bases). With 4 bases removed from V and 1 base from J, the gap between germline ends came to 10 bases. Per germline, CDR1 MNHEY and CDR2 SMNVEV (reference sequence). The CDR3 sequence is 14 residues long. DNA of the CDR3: TGTGCCAGCAGTTCATTACAGGCGAACACTGAAGCTTTCTTT. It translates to CASSSLQANTEAFF.

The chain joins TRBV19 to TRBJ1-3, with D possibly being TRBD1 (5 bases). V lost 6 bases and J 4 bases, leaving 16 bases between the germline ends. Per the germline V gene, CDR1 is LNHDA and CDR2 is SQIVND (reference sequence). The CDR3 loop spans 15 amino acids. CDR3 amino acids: CASRRGAMGGNTIYF. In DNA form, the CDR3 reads TGTGCCAGTAGGCGTGGGGCCATGGGCGGAAACACCATATATTTT. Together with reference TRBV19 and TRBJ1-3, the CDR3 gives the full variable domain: DGGITQSPKYLFRKEGQNVTLSCEQNLNHDAMYWYRQDPGQGLRLIYYSQIVNDFQKGDIAEGYSVSREKKESFPLTVTSAQKNPTAFYLCASRRGAMGGNTIYFGEGSWLTVV.

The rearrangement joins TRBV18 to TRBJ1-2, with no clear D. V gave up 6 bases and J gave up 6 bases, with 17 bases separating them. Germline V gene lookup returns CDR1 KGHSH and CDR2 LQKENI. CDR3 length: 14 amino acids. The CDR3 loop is CASSPSRVSNGYTF. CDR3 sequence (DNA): TGTGCCAGCTCCCCCTCAAGGGTATCGAATGGCTACACCTTC.